What follows is one TCR beta chain and its context. Its antigen is as yet unknown. Stimulus-free culture yielded autoproliferating CFSE-dim and non-proliferating CFSE-high T cells, each sequenced separately. Cultures began with some 49 million CFSE-labeled PBMCs, unstimulated for roughly seven days, with replicate wells pooled. This record belongs to a study of memory B cells and T cells in multiple sclerosis. The V and J ends lost 5 bases and 5 bases respectively, with 15 bases between them. The CDR3 is 15 amino acids. CDR1 and CDR2 (germline): SGHVS, FQNEAQ. Assay: immunoSEQ multiplex PCR; the TCRdb copy retains only in-frame clones and omits some. The sample carries some 49,000 clones, over 75% recorded once.

This TCR was recovered from a human donor with multiple sclerosis. Sequencing was carried out using PBMCs from blood kept in culture. The rearrangement uses TRBV7-8 and TRBJ2-2; D possibly corresponds to TRBD1 (6 bases). The CDR3 here is CASSIAGTPTGELFF. CDR3 DNA sequence: TGTGCCAGCAGCATCGCCGGGACACCAACCGGGGAGCTGTTTTTT. The full variable domain, in which reference TRBV7-8 and TRBJ2-2 provide the parts outside the CDR3, is GAGVSQSPRYKVAKRGQDVALRCDPISGHVSLFWYQQALGQGPEFLTYFQNEAQLDKSGLPSDRFFAERPEGSVSTLKIQRTQQEDSAVYLCASSIAGTPTGELFFGEGSRLTVL.